Below, 17 T cell receptor beta chains from the same sample are listed, as sequenced in a study of blood T cell repertoires in COVID-19. The assay was immunoSEQ multiplex PCR, and TCRdb's table has in-frame clones only and misses some. Among about 26,000 clones listed, about 90% were seen once. Sequenced input: peripheral blood. Receptors were obtained from a human donor in a cohort sampled during active COVID-19.

The rearrangement uses TRBV28 and TRBJ1-4, with 7 bases matching TRBD1. Looked up from germline, CDR1 is MDHEN and CDR2 is SYDVKM. The CDR3 sequence is 15 residues long. V shed 6 bases and J 4 bases; nucleotides not matched to a gene: 8. Here the CDR3 reads CASSPPTGHNEKLFF. Here the CDR3 DNA reads TGTGCCAGCAGCCCTCCGACAGGGCATAATGAAAAACTGTTTTTT.

J is TRBJ1-2 and V is TRBV5-1; 7 bases match TRBD1. Germline assignment: CDR1 SGHRS and CDR2 YFSETQ. This CDR3 has 14 residues. V shed 1 base, J shed 4 bases, and the junction held 4 bases outside the gene matches. The CDR3 DNA follows: TGCGCCAGCAGCTTGTCGGGACAGTCCTATGGCTACACCTTC. It encodes CASSLSGQSYGYTF.

This clone is a singleton in its sample. This chain uses TRBV28 with TRBJ2-4; 8 nucleotides line up with TRBD1. CDR1 MDHEN and CDR2 SYDVKM come from the germline V gene. There are 14 residues in the CDR3. With 6 bases clipped from V and 6 bases from J, the junction kept 7 bases outside the gene matches. This CDR3 is CASREAGQGNIQYF. CDR3 DNA sequence: TGTGCCAGCAGGGAAGCAGGACAGGGAAACATTCAGTACTTC.

The chain carries TRBV5-1 and TRBJ2-5, with 7 bases matching TRBD2. The CDR3 has 15 amino acids. Germline values: CDR1 SGHRS, CDR2 YFSETQ. Trimming cost V 2 bases and J 4 bases; bases outside gene matches: 8. CDR3 sequence: CASSFQVAGGETQYF. CDR3 nucleotides: TGCGCCAGCAGCTTTCAGGTAGCGGGTGGAGAGACCCAGTACTTC. The whole variable domain, remainder taken from reference TRBV5-1 and TRBJ2-5, is KAGVTQTPRYLIKTRGQQVTLSCSPISGHRSVSWYQQTPGQGLQFLFEYFSETQRNKGNFPGRFSGRQFSNSRSEMNVSTLELGDSALYLCASSFQVAGGETQYFGPGTRLLVL.

The CDR3 bases are TGTGCCAGTAGTATGAGGCTAGCGAGGGGGGGCAATGAGCAGTTCTTC. This codes for CASSMRLARGGNEQFF. This chain links TRBV19 with TRBJ2-1; D possibly corresponds to TRBD2 (7 bases). This CDR3 region has 16 residues. V was trimmed by 3 bases and J by 6 bases, leaving 18 bases between them. Germline V lookup: CDR1 LNHDA, CDR2 SQIVND (reference sequence). The complete variable domain, with remaining parts taken from reference TRBV19 and TRBJ2-1, reads DGGITQSPKYLFRKEGQNVTLSCEQNLNHDAMYWYRQDPGQGLRLIYYSQIVNDFQKGDIAEGYSVSREKKESFPLTVTSAQKNPTAFYLCASSMRLARGGNEQFFGPGTRLTVL.

The chain joins TRBV28 to TRBJ1-5, with 7 bases that match TRBD1. The J segment lost 3 bases and the V segment lost 5 bases, leaving 7 bases of the junction unmatched. CDR3 length: 15 amino acids. CDR1 is MDHEN, CDR2 SYDVKM, per germline. Written as DNA, the CDR3 is TGTGCCAGCAGTATCGGACAGGCCCCCAATCAGCCCCAGCATTTT. It yields the protein CASSIGQAPNQPQHF.

V usage is TRBV19 and J usage is TRBJ2-7; TRBD1 agrees at 7 bases. Looked up from germline, CDR1 is LNHDA and CDR2 is SQIVND (reference sequence). The V and J ends lost 3 bases and 5 bases, in that order; junction bases with no gene match: 1. The CDR3 extends over 12 amino acids. The CDR3 loop reads CASSITGDEQYF. The CDR3 nucleotides read TGTGCCAGTAGTATCACAGGGGACGAGCAGTACTTC.

J is TRBJ1-5 and V is TRBV18; possible D gene TRBD1, 5 bases. The germline V gene encodes CDR1 KGHSH and CDR2 LQKENI. Trimming took 2 bases from V and 0 from J, leaving 8 bases between them. This CDR3 contains 15 residues. The CDR3 sequence is CASSPDRNSNQPQHF. As DNA, the CDR3 is TGTGCCAGCTCACCAGACAGAAATAGCAATCAGCCCCAGCATTTT.

CDR3 nucleotides: TGTGCCAGCAGCGTAACAGGGCGCTCTGGAAACACCATATATTTT. It codes for CASSVTGRSGNTIYF. The chain carries TRBV27 and TRBJ1-3; perhaps TRBD1 as D (6 bases). The CDR3 consists of 15 residues. From germline, CDR1 is MNHEY and CDR2 SMNVEV (reference sequence). Trimming took 6 bases from V and 0 from J, leaving 12 bases between them.

The rearrangement links TRBV7-2 to TRBJ2-1; 9 bases line up with TRBD2. This CDR3 is built from 16 residues. Germline trimming cut 0 bases from V and 5 bases from J; bases unmatched to any gene: 5. CDR1 SGHTA and CDR2 FQGNSA come from the germline V gene. The CDR3 nucleotides are TGTGCCAGCAGCTTAGCGCGTCTAGCGGGAAACAATGAGCAGTTCTTC. It codes for CASSLARLAGNNEQFF.

The V call is TRBV2, the J call TRBJ2-2; 9 bases match TRBD1. After removal of 4 bases from V and 6 bases from J, the junction contained 12 bases not matched to a gene. Germline values: CDR1 SNHLY, CDR2 FYNNEI. The length of the CDR3 is 17 residues. This CDR3 is CASSVILGQGNPGELFF. CDR3 DNA sequence: TGTGCCAGCAGTGTAATATTGGGACAGGGTAATCCCGGGGAGCTGTTTTTT. The variable domain in full, with the rest retrieved from reference TRBV2 and TRBJ2-2, is EPEVTQTPSHQVTQMGQEVILRCVPISNHLYFYWYRQILGQKVEFLVSFYNNEISEKSEIFDDQFSVERPDGSNFTLKIRSTKLEDSAMYFCASSVILGQGNPGELFFGEGSRLTVL.

This chain uses TRBV24-1 with TRBJ2-3, with 11 bases that match TRBD1. Germline V lookup: CDR1 KGHDR, CDR2 SFDVKD. The CDR3 length is 14 residues. Unmatched junction bases numbered 8, after V lost 8 bases and J lost 8 bases. This CDR3 reads CATTRTGGEGTQYF. The CDR3 DNA reads as TGTGCCACCACCAGGACAGGGGGCGAGGGTACGCAGTATTTT.

This clone was recorded only once. The V call is TRBV11-2, the J call TRBJ2-2; maybe TRBD2 (5 bases). The ends were cut back, 1 base at V and 7 bases at J, with 10 bases in the middle. The CDR3 has 14 amino acids. The germline V gene encodes CDR1 SGHAT and CDR2 FQNNGV. The CDR3 loop is CASSLAGSVGELFF. As DNA, the CDR3 is TGTGCCAGCAGCTTAGCGGGATCGGTCGGGGAGCTGTTTTTT.

Concerning this clone: The same CDR3 is also encoded by other DNA sequences in this sample. V usage is TRBV2 and J usage is TRBJ1-6; no clear D gene. Trimming took off 10 bases at V and 0 bases at J, with 16 bases between the two ends. The CDR3 extends over 16 amino acids. The V gene's germline CDR1 is SNHLY and CDR2 FYNNEI. This chain's CDR3 is CATQRRPGSYNSPLHF. CDR3 coding DNA: TGTGCCACCCAACGACGGCCGGGCTCCTATAATTCACCCCTCCACTTT. Filled out from reference TRBV2 and TRBJ1-6, the complete variable domain reads EPEVTQTPSHQVTQMGQEVILRCVPISNHLYFYWYRQILGQKVEFLVSFYNNEISEKSEIFDDQFSVERPDGSNFTLKIRSTKLEDSAMYFCATQRRPGSYNSPLHFGNGTRLTVT.

The V call is TRBV15, the J call TRBJ2-1; TRBD2 might be the D (6 bases). Germline CDR1 is LNHNV and CDR2 is YYDKDF (reference sequence). The CDR3 length is 14 residues. Between the trimmed V and J ends, which lost 1 base and 6 bases, there was a span of 10 bases. The CDR3 DNA reads TGTGCCACCAGCAGAGGGGGGACTGTCAATGAGCAGTTCTTC. Encoded protein: CATSRGGTVNEQFF.

V gene TRBV6-5 combines with J gene TRBJ2-1; D gene uncertain. The CDR3 is made up of 15 amino acids. The V gene lost 6 bases and the J gene lost 5 bases, with 17 bases spanning the gap. CDR1 MNHEY and CDR2 SVGAGI come from the germline V gene. CDR3 sequence reads: CASRTGIGYNNEQFF. CDR3 DNA: TGTGCCAGCAGGACTGGAATCGGCTACAACAATGAGCAGTTCTTC.

This clone showed up just a few times. The CDR3 sequence: CASSLGWTSGTNEQFF. For the CDR3, the DNA is TGTGCCAGCAGCTTAGGATGGACTAGCGGGACCAATGAGCAGTTCTTC. The rearrangement links TRBV7-2 to TRBJ2-1; 12 nucleotides align to TRBD2. Germline V CDR1 and CDR2: SGHTA, FQGNSA. The CDR3 consists of 16 residues. The J segment lost 6 bases and the V segment lost 1 base, leaving 4 bases of the junction unmatched.